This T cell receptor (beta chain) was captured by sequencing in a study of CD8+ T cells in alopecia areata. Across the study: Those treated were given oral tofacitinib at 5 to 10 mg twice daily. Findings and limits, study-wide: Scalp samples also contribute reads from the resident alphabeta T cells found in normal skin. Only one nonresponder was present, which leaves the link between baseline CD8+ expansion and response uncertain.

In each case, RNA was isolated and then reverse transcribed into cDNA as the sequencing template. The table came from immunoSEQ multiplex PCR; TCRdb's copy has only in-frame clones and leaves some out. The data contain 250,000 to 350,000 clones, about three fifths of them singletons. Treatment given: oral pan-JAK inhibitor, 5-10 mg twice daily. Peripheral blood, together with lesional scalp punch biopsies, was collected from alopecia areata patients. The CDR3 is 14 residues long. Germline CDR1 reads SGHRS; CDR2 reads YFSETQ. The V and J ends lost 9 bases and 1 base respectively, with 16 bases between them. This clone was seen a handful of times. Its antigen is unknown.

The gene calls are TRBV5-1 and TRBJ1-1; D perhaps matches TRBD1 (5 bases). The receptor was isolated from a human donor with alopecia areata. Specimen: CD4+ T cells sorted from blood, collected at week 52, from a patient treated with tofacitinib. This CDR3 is CATRTTDSNTEAFF. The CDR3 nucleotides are TGCGCCACCAGAACGACAGATTCGAACACTGAAGCTTTCTTT.